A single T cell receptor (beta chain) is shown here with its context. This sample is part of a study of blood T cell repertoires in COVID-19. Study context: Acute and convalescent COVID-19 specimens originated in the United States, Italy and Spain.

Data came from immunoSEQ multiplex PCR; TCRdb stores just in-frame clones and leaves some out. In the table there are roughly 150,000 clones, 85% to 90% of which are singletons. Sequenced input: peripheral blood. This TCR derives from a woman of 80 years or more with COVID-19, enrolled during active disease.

The CDR3 coding sequence is TGTGCCAGCAGGAGCGTCGGGAGGGAATCAGATACGCAGTATTTT. Its translation is CASRSVGRESDTQYF. The chain is built from TRBV2 and TRBJ2-3, with TRBD2 matching 8 bases. The CDR3 runs to 15 residues. V trimming: 6 bases; J trimming: 4 bases; junction bases outside the gene matches: 9. The germline V gene encodes CDR1 SNHLY and CDR2 FYNNEI.